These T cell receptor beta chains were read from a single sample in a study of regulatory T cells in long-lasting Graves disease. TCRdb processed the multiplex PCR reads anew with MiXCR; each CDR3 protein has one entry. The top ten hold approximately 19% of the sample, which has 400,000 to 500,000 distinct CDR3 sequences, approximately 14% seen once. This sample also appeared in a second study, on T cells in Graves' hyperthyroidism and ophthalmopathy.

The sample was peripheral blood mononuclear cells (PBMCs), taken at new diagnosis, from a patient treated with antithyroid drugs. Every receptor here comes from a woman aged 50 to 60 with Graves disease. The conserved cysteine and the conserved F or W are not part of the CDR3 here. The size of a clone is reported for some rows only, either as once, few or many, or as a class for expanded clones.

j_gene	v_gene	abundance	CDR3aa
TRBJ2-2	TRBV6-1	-	ASSELLSGELF
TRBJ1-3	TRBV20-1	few	SATGRGNTIY
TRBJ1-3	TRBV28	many	ASSLKGNTIY
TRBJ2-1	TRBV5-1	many	ASSTQVFEQF
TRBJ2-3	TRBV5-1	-	ASSSGPGDTQY
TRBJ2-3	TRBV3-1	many	ASSQGPSGVTDTQY
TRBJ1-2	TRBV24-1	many	ATSDSGTGSDYGYT
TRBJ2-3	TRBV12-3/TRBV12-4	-	ASSSREWVTDTQY
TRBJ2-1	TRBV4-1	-	ASSQEGPGTYNEQF
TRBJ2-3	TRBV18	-	ASSPMGSAQGGTQY
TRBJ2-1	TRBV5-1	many	ASSLAEPGGNEQF
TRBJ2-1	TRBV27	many	ASSFGPDNEQF
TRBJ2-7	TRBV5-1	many	ASSLVPSTNEQY
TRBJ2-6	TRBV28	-	ASSLRTGGTGANVLT
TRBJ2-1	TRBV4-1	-	ASSSRVLDNEQF
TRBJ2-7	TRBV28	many	ASGSVYEQY
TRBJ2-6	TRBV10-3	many	AISDPFAGANVLT
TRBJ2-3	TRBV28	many	ASRGSGSPTDTQY
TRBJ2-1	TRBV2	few	ASSDSGLAGGNEQF
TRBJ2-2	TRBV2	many	ASTGGYTGELF
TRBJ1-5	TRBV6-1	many	ASKTDRGYSNQPQH
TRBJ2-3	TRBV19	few	ASSMGAGDTQY
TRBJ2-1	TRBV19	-	ASRRGRVGHNEQF
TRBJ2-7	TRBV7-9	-	ASYGTGGDYEQY
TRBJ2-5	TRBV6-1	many	ASSEARDNQY
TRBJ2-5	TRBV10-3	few	AISPGSGQETQY
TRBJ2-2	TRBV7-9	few	ASSLGDFDTGELF
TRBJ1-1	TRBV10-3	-	AISEAGTAEAF
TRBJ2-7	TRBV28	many	ASSLWSGQGRPSYEQY
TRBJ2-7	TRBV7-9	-	VSSLAPGQKGRDEQY
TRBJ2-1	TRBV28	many	ASSLWTANNEQF
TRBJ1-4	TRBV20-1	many	SAPGQGAEKLF
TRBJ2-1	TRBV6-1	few	ASSEETSGSNEQF
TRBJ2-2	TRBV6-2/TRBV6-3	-	ASRTGTGVGGELF
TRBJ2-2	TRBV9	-	ASSDPPLAGAVGELF
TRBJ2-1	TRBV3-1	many	ASSQGSASVRYYNEQF
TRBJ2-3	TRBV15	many	ATSRGSSLRSTDTQY
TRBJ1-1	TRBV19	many	ASSPYREMNTEAF